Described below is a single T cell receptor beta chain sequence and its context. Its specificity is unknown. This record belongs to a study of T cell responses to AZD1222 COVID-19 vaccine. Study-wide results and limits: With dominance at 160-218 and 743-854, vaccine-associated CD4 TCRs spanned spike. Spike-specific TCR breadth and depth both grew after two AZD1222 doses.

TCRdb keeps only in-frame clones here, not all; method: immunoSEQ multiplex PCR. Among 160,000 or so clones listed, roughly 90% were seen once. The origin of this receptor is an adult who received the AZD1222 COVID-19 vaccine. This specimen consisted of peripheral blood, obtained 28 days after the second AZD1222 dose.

The CDR3 bases are TGTGCCAGCAGCCACAAAATATCAGGGGCCTATAGCTCACCCCTCCACTTT. Its translation is CASSHKISGAYSSPLHF. The chain uses TRBV3-1 (or the pseudogene TRBV3-2) and TRBJ1-6; perhaps TRBD1 as D (6 bases). Germline loops: CDR1 LGHDT, CDR2 YNNKEL (reference sequence). Trimming removed 3 bases from V and 10 bases from J, with 22 bases in between. The CDR3 loop spans 17 amino acids.